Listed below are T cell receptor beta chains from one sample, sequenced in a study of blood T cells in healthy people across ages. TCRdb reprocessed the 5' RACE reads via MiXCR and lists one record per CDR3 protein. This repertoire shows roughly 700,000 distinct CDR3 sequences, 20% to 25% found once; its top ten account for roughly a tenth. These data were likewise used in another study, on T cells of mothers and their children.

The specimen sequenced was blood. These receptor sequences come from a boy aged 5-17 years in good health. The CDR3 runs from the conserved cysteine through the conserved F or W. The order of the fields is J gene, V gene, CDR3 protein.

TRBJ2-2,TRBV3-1,CASATGGGAGELFF
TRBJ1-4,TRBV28,CASTQAGFQATNEKLFF
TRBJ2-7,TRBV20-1,CSARDRPSSYEQYF
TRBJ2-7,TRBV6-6,CAVRLNYEQYF
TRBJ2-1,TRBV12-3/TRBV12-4,CASSWTVSYNEQFF
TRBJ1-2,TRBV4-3,CASSQDRDPRNYGYTF
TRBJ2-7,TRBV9,CASSYSGTGGEQYF
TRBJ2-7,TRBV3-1,CASSQERSGLAVSYEQYF
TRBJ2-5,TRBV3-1,CASSPEGVIDYQETQYF
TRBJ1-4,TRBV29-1,CSIAGRANEKLFF
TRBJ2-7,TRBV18,CASSPFGRGEQYF
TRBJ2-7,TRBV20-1,CSARDPQGLAYEQYF
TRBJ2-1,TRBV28,CASSLSRLGNYNEQFF
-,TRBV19,CASSRTGGLAEQFF
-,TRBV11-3,CASSLVTGGPWETQYF
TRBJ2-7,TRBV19,CASSIEGGSYEQYF
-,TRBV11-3,CASSARQVSYEQYF
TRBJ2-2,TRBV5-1,CASSSAANTGELFF
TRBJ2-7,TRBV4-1,CASSQGATGNEQYF
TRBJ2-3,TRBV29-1,CSSLSRGGRYADTQYF
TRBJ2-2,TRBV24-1,CATTEANTGELFF
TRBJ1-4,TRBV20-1,CSAEDRFDEKLFF